A selection of T cell receptor beta chains follows, all from one sample in a study of T cell changes during pregnancy in multiple sclerosis. Using immunoSEQ multiplex PCR, the repertoire was profiled, and TCRdb retains in-frame clones only, with some absent. The sample includes about 67,000 clones, approximately 91% seen only once; the top ten take approximately 1.4%. Sequencing was performed on peripheral blood, taken in the second trimester of pregnancy. The receptors stem from a female donor with multiple sclerosis, enrolled in a pregnancy study. The CDR3 runs from the conserved cysteine through the conserved F or W. The D gene is left open where the match is weak.

V gene,D gene,J gene,CDR3 protein,CDR3 DNA
TRBV2,.,TRBJ2-5,CASRPGYTQETQYF,TGTGCCAGCAGACCGGGATATACGCAAGAGACCCAGTACTTC
TRBV4-2,.,TRBJ1-1,CASSQVDGENTEAFF,TGTGCCAGCAGCCAAGTTGACGGGGAGAACACTGAAGCTTTCTTT
TRBV2,.,TRBJ1-2,CASSIPDGYTF,TGTGCCAGCAGTATCCCGGATGGCTACACCTTC
TRBV27,.,TRBJ1-2,CASSPPGQGYTF,TGTGCCAGCAGTCCACCTGGACAAGGCTACACCTTC
TRBV6-1,TRBD1,TRBJ1-1,CASSEPDRGRTEAFF,TGTGCCAGCAGTGAGCCCGACAGGGGAAGAACTGAAGCTTTCTTT
TRBV9,.,TRBJ2-7,CASSVERGSYEQYF,TGTGCCAGCAGCGTAGAACGGGGATCCTACGAGCAGTACTTC
TRBV6-1,.,TRBJ2-1,CASSEEEGFINNEQFF,TGTGCCAGCAGTGAAGAAGAGGGTTTTATTAATAATGAGCAGTTCTTC
TRBV19,.,TRBJ1-1,CASSIDPGGVTEAFF,TGTGCCAGTAGTATAGATCCGGGGGGGGTCACTGAAGCTTTCTTT
TRBV25-1,.,TRBJ1-1,CASSESNPRQAAFEAFF,TGTGCCAGCAGTGAATCGAATCCAAGACAGGCAGCATTCGAAGCTTTCTTT
TRBV2,.,TRBJ2-7,CASSGSPTYEQYF,TGTGCCAGCAGTGGGTCACCTACCTACGAGCAGTACTTC
TRBV7-9,.,TRBJ2-5,CASSHPTAAFQETQYF,TGTGCCAGCAGCCATCCGACCGCGGCTTTCCAAGAGACCCAGTACTTC
TRBV4-3,.,TRBJ2-1,CASSQGWSSYNEQFF,TGCGCCAGCAGCCAAGGGTGGAGCTCCTACAATGAGCAGTTCTTC
TRBV5-4,.,TRBJ2-3,CASSQTEGSRDTQYF,TGTGCCAGCAGCCAAACAGAGGGTTCACGAGATACGCAGTATTTT
TRBV5-1,.,TRBJ2-7,CASSLGSDKLYEQYF,TGCGCCAGCAGCTTGGGTAGCGATAAGCTCTACGAGCAGTACTTC
TRBV18,TRBD1,TRBJ2-7,CASSPRQGAIGEQYF,TGTGCCAGCTCACCACGACAGGGGGCCATTGGCGAGCAGTACTTC
TRBV12-5,.,TRBJ1-2,CASGLVLRGLNYGYTF,TGTGCTAGTGGTTTGGTACTAAGGGGACTAAACTATGGCTACACCTTC
TRBV7-2,.,TRBJ1-1,CASSLVGGRSEAFF,TGTGCCAGCAGCTTAGTCGGCGGGCGGAGTGAAGCTTTCTTT